Listed below are T cell receptor beta chains from one sample, sequenced in a study of monozygotic twins with inflammatory bowel disease. Each CDR3 protein gets one entry in TCRdb, which reprocessed the 5' RACE reads and gives no DNA. The data show around 210,000 distinct CDR3 sequences, and the top ten clones hold about 8%. Sequencing was done on a sample of blood. All receptors derive from a human donor with ulcerative colitis or Crohn's disease, or a healthy co-twin of an affected twin (not recorded which). The CDR3 runs from the conserved cysteine through the conserved F or W.

j_call,v_call,cdr3_aa
TRBJ1-1,TRBV19,CASSRDRGVTEAFF
TRBJ2-1,TRBV7-8,CASSLAQETYSYNEQFF
TRBJ2-1,TRBV19,CASSLTSGALGEQFF
TRBJ2-5,TRBV4-2,CASSQRAKPGQGETQYF
TRBJ1-1,TRBV19,CASSMPGQGMNTEAFF
TRBJ1-3,TRBV2,CASSSGVGNTIYF
TRBJ1-2,TRBV12-3/TRBV12-4,CASSFGPNYGYTF
TRBJ2-1,TRBV11-2,CASSFRSSGGEQFF
TRBJ2-1,TRBV28,CASSWTSGVYNEQFF
TRBJ1-4,TRBV5-5,CASSPTPRTYEKLFF
TRBJ2-2,TRBV5-1,CATRLAGGNTGELFF
TRBJ2-2,TRBV5-1,CASSFTGGDTGELFF
TRBJ2-7,TRBV2,CASSEFYEQYF
TRBJ2-2,TRBV28,CASSLSGFSTGELFF
TRBJ2-2,TRBV11-3,CASSWGGNPGELFF
TRBJ2-7,TRBV7-3,CASSAGAGGPYEQYF
TRBJ1-1,TRBV3-1,CASSQDPSRGGKNTEAFF
TRBJ2-5,TRBV9,CASSPGDYQETQYF
TRBJ1-1,TRBV10-3,CAISVMSGGWDTEAFF
TRBJ1-2,TRBV12-3/TRBV12-4,CASSPGQLYGYTF
TRBJ2-1,TRBV4-1,CASSQIYSGGAYNEQFF
TRBJ2-3,TRBV11-2,CASSRDRWGATDTQYF
TRBJ1-5,TRBV18,CASSPTTGGYDQPQHF
TRBJ1-5,TRBV12-3/TRBV12-4,CASSLLDDRDRNQPQHF
TRBJ2-7,TRBV2,CASRTSAYEQYF
TRBJ2-7,TRBV6-2/TRBV6-3,CASSSTRDREQYF
TRBJ1-4,TRBV12-3/TRBV12-4,CASSLNSPEKLFF
TRBJ1-4,TRBV11-2,CASSLDRVVNEKLFF
TRBJ2-1,TRBV12-3/TRBV12-4,CASSLPPSTHEQFF
TRBJ2-7,TRBV4-2,CASSQDRWMAGQGTYSSYEQYF
TRBJ2-1,TRBV5-1,CASSLLSGMRNEQFF
TRBJ1-5,TRBV4-1,CASSPGKGRMSINQPQHF
TRBJ1-2,TRBV5-1,CASGPGGNVNGYTF
TRBJ2-7,TRBV20-1,CSARPVGRGTYEQYF
TRBJ2-1,TRBV6-5,CASSYPQREGHNEQFF
TRBJ2-7,TRBV20-1,CSASPPGTPEQYF